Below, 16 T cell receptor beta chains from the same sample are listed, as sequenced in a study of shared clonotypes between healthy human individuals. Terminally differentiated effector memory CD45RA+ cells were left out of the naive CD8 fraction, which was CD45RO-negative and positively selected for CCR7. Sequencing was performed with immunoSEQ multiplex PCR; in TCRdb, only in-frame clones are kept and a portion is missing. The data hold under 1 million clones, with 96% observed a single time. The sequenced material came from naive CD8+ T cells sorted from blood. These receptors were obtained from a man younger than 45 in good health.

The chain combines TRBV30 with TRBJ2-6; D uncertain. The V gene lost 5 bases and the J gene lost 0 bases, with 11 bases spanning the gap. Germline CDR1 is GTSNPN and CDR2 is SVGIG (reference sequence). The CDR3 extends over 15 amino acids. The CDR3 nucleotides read TGTGCCTGGTCCTTTCGCGGCTCTGGGGCCAACGTCCTGACTTTC. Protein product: CAWSFRGSGANVLTF.

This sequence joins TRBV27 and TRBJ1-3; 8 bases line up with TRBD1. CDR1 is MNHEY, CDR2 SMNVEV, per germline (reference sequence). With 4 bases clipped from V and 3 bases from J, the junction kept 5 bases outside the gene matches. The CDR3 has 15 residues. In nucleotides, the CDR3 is TGTGCCAGCAGTTCCAGGACAGGGCATGGAAACACCATATATTTT. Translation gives CASSSRTGHGNTIYF.

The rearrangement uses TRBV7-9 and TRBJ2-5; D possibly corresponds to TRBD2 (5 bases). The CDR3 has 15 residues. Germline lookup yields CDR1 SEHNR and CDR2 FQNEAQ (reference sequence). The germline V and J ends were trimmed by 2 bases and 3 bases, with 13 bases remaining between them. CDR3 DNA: TGTGCCAGCAGCTTAATTCGCGGGCTGGAAGAGACCCAGTACTTC. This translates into CASSLIRGLEETQYF. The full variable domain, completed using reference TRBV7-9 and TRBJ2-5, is DTGVSQNPRHKITKRGQNVTFRCDPISEHNRLYWYRQTLGQGPEFLTYFQNEAQLEKSRLLSDRFSAERPKGSFSTLEIQRTEQGDSAMYLCASSLIRGLEETQYFGPGTRLLVL.

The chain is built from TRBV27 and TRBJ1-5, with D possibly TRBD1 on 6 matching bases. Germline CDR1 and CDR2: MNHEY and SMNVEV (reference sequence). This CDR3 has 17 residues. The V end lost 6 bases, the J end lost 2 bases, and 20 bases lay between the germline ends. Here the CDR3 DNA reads TGTGCCAGCAGGTCCGGGGCAGGGGTTGTAGGCAATCAGCCCCAGCATTTT. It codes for CASRSGAGVVGNQPQHF.

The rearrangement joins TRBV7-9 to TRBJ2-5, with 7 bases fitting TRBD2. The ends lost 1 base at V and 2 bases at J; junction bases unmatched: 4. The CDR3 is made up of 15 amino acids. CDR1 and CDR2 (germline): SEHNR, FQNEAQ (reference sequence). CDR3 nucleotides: TGTGCCAGCAGCTTAGTCCAGCGGGGACAAGAGACCCAGTACTTC. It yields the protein CASSLVQRGQETQYF.

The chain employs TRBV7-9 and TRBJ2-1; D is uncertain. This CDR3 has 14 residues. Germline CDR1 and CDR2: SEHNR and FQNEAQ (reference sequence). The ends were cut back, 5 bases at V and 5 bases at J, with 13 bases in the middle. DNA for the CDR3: TGTGCCAGCAGCCGTACCGATTGGGACAATGAGCAGTTCTTC. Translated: CASSRTDWDNEQFF.

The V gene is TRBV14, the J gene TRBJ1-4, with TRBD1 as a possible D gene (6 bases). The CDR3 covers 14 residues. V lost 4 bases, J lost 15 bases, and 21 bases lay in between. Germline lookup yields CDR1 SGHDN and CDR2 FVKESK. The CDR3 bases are TGTGCCAGCAGCCCACGGGGGCGCCTCGGAGGGTTGTTTTTT. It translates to CASSPRGRLGGLFF.

The CDR3 sequence: CASRTAGTSSEQFF. The CDR3, as DNA: TGTGCCAGCAGAACTGCCGGGACTAGCTCTGAGCAGTTCTTC. The rearrangement uses TRBV11-2 and TRBJ2-1, with TRBD2 matching over 9 bases. Germline assignment: CDR1 SGHAT and CDR2 FQNNGV. The CDR3 has 14 amino acids. V was pared by 6 bases and J by 9 bases, with 9 bases of the junction left unmatched.

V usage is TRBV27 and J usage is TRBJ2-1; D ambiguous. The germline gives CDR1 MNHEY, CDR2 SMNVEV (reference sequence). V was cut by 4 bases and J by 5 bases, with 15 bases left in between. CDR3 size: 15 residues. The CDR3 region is CASSSLPLGNNEQFF. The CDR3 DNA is TGTGCCAGCAGTTCCCTGCCGTTAGGGAACAATGAGCAGTTCTTC.

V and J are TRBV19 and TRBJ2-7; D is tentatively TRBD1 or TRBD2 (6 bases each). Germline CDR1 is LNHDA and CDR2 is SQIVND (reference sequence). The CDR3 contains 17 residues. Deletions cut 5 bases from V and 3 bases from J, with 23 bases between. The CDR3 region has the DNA TGTGCCAGTAGTTCGGGGGTACTACGGGACATCTACTACGAGCAGTACTTC. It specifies CASSSGVLRDIYYEQYF. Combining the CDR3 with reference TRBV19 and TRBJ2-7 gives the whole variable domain DGGITQSPKYLFRKEGQNVTLSCEQNLNHDAMYWYRQDPGQGLRLIYYSQIVNDFQKGDIAEGYSVSREKKESFPLTVTSAQKNPTAFYLCASSSGVLRDIYYEQYFGPGTRLTVT.

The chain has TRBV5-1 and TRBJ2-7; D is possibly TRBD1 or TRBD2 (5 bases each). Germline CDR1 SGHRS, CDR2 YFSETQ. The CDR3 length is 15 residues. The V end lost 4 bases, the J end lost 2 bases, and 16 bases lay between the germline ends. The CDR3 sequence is CASSPRGSETYEQYF. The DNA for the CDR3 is TGCGCCAGCAGCCCAAGGGGTAGCGAGACCTACGAGCAGTACTTC.

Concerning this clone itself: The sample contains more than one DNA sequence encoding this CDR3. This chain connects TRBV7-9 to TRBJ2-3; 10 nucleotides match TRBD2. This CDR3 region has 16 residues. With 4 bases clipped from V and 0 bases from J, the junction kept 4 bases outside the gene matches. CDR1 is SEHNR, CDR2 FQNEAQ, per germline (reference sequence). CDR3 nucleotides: TGTGCCAGCAGCTCAACTAGCGGGACGAGCACAGATACGCAGTATTTT. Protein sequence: CASSSTSGTSTDTQYF.

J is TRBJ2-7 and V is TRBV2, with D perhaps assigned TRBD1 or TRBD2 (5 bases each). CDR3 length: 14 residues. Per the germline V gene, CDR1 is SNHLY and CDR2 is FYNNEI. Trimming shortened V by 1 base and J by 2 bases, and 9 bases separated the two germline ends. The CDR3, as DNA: TGTGCCAGCAGTGAAGTCGGGGCTACCTACGAGCAGTACTTC. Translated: CASSEVGATYEQYF.

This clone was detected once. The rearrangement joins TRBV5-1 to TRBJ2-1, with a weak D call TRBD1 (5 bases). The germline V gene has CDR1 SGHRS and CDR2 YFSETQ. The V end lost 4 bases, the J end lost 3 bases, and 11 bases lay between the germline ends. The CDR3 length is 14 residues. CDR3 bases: TGCGCCAGCAGCCAGGGCTGGCTCTACAATGAGCAGTTCTTC. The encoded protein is CASSQGWLYNEQFF. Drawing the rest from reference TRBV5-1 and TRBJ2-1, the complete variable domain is KAGVTQTPRYLIKTRGQQVTLSCSPISGHRSVSWYQQTPGQGLQFLFEYFSETQRNKGNFPGRFSGRQFSNSRSEMNVSTLELGDSALYLCASSQGWLYNEQFFGPGTRLTVL.

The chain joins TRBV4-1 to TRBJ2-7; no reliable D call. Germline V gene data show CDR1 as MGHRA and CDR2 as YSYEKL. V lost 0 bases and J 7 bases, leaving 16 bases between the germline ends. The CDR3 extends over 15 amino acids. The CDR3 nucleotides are TGCGCCAGCAGCCAAGATCCGGACGCAGTGGGAGAGCAGTACTTC. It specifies CASSQDPDAVGEQYF.

In DNA, the CDR3 is TGTGCCAGCAGCACACTAGGGTCCTACGAGCAGTACTTC. Amino acids: CASSTLGSYEQYF. This chain uses TRBV27 with TRBJ2-7, with D tentatively TRBD2 (5 bases). From germline, CDR1 is MNHEY and CDR2 SMNVEV (reference sequence). The CDR3 consists of 13 residues. The ends were cut back, 6 bases at V and 1 base at J, with 10 bases in the middle.